This paragraph reports one T cell receptor beta chain. This entry belongs to a study of blood T cell repertoires in COVID-19. CDR1 and CDR2 (germline): SGHRS, YFSETQ. The CDR3 consists of 15 residues. With 4 bases removed from V and 3 bases from J, the gap between germline ends came to 16 bases. TCRdb's copy holds only in-frame clones and misses some; the assay was immunoSEQ multiplex PCR. The data hold some 110,000 clones, with about four fifths observed a single time. Sequencing used peripheral blood. The sequence derives from a woman over 75 with acute or convalescent COVID-19. The V gene is TRBV5-1, the J gene TRBJ1-2, with D maybe TRBD1 (5 bases). CDR3 protein: CASSPDPGLYYGYTF. The CDR3 bases are TGCGCCAGCAGCCCCGACCCGGGACTATACTATGGCTACACCTTC.